This TCR beta chain is from a study of vaccination and CD4 T cells after COVID-19. Cultured CD4+ T cell DNA underwent sequencing with the Oncomine TCR Beta short-read assay. Genomic DNA was taken out of cultured CD4+ T cells by extraction. TCRdb passed the PCR reads through MiXCR, listing each CDR3 protein once. Here the sample spans approximately 12,000 distinct CDR3 sequences, 55% to 70% being singletons. There are 14 residues in the CDR3. Trimming at V came to 7 bases and at J to 5 bases, leaving 3 bases not matched to a gene. CDR1 and CDR2 from the germline V gene are SGHVS and FNYEAQ. In its sample, this clonotype ranks as large (0.1 to 1%). What it binds is unknown. Treatment in this sample: roughly 10-day PBMC culture with coronavirus spike peptide pools or control peptides (ViraFEST assay).

The rearrangement links TRBV7-6 to TRBJ2-5; 14 bases align to TRBD2. The receptor was isolated from a human donor who had recovered from COVID-19. Here the sequenced sample was CD4+ T cells from blood, cultured in vitro, taken before SARS-CoV-2 vaccination. CDR3 nucleotides: TGTGCCAGCATCGGGACTAGCGGGAGTGAGACCCAGTACTTC. It is translated as CASIGTSGSETQYF.